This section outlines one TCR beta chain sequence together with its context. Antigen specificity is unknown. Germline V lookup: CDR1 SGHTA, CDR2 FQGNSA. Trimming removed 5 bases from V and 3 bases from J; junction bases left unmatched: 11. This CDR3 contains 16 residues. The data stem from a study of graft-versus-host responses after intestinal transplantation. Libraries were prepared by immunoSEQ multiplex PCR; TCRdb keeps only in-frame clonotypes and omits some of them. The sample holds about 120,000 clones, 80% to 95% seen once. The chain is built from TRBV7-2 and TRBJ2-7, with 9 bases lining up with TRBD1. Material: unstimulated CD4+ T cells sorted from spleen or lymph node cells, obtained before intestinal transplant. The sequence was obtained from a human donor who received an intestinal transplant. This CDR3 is CASSILKDRGYYEQYF. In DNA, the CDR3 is TGTGCCAGCAGCATCCTGAAGGACAGGGGTTACTACGAGCAGTACTTC.